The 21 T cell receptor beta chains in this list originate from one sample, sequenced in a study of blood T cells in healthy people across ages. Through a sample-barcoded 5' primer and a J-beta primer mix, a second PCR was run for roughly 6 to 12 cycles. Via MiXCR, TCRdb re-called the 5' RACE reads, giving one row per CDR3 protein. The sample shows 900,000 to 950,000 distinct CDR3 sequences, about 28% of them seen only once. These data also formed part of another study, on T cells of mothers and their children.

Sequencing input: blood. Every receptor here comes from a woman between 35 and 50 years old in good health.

Here the CDR3 DNA reads TGTGCCAGCAGCCTCCAATTGGAGCGCTTTTCTTACAATGAGCAGTTCTTC. Protein sequence: CASSLQLERFSYNEQFF. The J gene is TRBJ2-1, the V gene TRBV3-1; no reliable D call. V lost 4 bases and J 4 bases, leaving 20 bases between the germline ends. Germline V gene data show CDR1 as LGHDT and CDR2 as YNNKEL (reference sequence). CDR3 length equals 17 residues.

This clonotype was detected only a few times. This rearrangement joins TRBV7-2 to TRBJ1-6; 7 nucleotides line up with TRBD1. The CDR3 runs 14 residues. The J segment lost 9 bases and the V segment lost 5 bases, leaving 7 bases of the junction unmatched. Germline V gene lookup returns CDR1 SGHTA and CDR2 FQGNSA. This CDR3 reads CASSPQGSGSPLHF. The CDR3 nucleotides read TGTGCCAGCAGCCCACAGGGGAGCGGTTCACCCCTCCACTTT.

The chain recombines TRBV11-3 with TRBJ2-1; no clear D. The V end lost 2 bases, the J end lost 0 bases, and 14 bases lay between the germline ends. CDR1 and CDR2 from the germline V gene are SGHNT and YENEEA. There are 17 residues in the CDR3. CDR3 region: CASSLSDRRSSYNEQFF. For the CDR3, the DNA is TGTGCCAGCAGCTTATCGGATCGGCGGAGCTCCTACAATGAGCAGTTCTTC. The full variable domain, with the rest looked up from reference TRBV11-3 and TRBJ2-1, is EAGVVQSPRYKIIEKKQPVAFWCNPISGHNTLYWYLQNLGQGPELLIRYENEEAVDDSQLPKDRFSAERLKGVDSTLKIQPAELGDSAVYLCASSLSDRRSSYNEQFFGPGTRLTVL.

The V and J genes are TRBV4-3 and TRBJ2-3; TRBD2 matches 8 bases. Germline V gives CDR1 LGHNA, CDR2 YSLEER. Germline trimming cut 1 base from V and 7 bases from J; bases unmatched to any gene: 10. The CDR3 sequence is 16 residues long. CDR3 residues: CASSQARASGSYTQYF. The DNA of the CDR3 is TGCGCCAGCAGCCAAGCTCGGGCTAGCGGGTCATATACGCAGTATTTT.

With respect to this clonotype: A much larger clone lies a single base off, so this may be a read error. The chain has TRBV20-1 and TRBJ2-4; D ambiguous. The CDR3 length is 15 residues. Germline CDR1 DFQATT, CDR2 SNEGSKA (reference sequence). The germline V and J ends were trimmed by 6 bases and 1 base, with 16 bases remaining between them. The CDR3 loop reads CSAFRGQRAKNIQYF. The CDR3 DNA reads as TGCAGTGCCTTCCGAGGTCAGAGGGCCAAAAACATTCAGTACTTC.

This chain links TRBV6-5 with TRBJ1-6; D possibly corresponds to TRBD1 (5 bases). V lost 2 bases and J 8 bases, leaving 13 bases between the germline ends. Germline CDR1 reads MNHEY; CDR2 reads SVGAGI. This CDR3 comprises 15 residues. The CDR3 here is CASSYGAGGYSPLHF. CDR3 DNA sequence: TGTGCCAGCAGTTACGGGGCTGGGGGGTATTCACCCCTCCACTTT.

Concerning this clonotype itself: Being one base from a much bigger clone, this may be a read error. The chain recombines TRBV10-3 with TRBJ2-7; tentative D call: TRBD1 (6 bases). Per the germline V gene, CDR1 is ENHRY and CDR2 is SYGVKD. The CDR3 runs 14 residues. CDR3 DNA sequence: TGTGCCATCAGTCGAGTGGGGACAATCTACGGGCAGTACTTC. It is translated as CAISRVGTIYGQYF.

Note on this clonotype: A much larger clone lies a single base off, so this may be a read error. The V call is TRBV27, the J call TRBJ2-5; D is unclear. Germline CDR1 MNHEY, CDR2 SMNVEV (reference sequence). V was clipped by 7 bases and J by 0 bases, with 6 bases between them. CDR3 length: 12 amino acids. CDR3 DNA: TGTGCCAGCATGGGGTACCAAGAGACCCAGTACTTC. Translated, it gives CASMGYQETQYF.

The CDR3 DNA is TGTGCCAGCAGCTCACCTTCTAGCGGTTCCTCCTACAATGAGCAGTTCTTC. Protein: CASSSPSSGSSYNEQFF. V usage is TRBV9 and J usage is TRBJ2-1; 7 positions agree with TRBD2. CDR3 length equals 17 residues. CDR1 and CDR2 (germline): SGDLS, YYNGEE. Trimming removed 4 bases from V and 0 bases from J; junction bases left unmatched: 10.

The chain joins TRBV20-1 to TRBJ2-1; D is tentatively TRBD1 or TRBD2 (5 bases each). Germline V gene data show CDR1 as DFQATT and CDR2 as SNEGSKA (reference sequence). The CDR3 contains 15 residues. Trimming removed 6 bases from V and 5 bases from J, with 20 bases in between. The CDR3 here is CSAGPLVGSNNEQFF. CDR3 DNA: TGCAGTGCGGGACCACTGGTGGGCAGTAACAATGAGCAGTTCTTC.

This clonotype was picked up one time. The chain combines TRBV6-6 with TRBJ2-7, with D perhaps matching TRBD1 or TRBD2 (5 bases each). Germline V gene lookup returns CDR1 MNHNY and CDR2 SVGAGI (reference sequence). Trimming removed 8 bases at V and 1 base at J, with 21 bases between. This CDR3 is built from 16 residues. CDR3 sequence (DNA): TGTGCCAGCCGTAGTAACCGGGACGGCGCATCCTACGAGCAGTACTTC. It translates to CASRSNRDGASYEQYF.

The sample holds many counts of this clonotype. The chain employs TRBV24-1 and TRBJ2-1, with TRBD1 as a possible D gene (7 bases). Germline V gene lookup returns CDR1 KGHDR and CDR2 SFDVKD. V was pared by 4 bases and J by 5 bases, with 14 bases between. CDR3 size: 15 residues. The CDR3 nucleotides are TGTGCCACCAGTGAGTTAGACAGGGAGGACAATGAGCAGTTCTTC. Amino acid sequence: CATSELDREDNEQFF.

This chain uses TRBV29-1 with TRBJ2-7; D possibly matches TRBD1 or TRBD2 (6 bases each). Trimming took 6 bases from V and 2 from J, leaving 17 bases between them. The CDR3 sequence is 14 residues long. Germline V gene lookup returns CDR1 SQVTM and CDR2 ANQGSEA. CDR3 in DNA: TGCAGCGTACGGAGGGACATCTCCACCTACGAGCAGTACTTC. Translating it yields CSVRRDISTYEQYF.

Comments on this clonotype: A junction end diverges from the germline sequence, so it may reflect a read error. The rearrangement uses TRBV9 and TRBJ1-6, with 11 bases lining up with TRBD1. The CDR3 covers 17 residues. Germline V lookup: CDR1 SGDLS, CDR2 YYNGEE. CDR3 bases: TGTGCCAGCGGCCCACGGACAGGGGGCGCCTATAATTCACCCCTCCACTTC. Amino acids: CASGPRTGGAYNSPLHF. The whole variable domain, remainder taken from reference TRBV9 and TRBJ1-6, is DSGVTQTPKHLITATGQRVTLRCSPRSGDLSVYWYQQSLDQGLQFLIQYYNGEERAKGNILERFSAQQFPDLHSELNLSSLELGDSALYFCASGPRTGGAYNSPLHFGNGTRLTVT.

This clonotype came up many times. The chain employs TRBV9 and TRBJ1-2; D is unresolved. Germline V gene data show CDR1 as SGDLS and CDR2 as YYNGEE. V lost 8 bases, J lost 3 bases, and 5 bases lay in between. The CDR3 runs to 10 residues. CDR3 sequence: CARRDYGYTF. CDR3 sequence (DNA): TGTGCCAGGAGGGACTATGGCTACACCTTC. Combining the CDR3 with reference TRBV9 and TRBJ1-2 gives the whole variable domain DSGVTQTPKHLITATGQRVTLRCSPRSGDLSVYWYQQSLDQGLQFLIQYYNGEERAKGNILERFSAQQFPDLHSELNLSSLELGDSALYFCARRDYGYTFGSGTRLTVV.

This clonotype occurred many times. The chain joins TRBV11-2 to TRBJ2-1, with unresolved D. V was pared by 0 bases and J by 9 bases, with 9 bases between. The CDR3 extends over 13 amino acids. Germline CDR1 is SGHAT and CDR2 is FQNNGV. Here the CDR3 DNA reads TGTGCCAGCAGCTTAGAGACTCAAGGTGAGCAGTTCTTC. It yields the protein CASSLETQGEQFF.

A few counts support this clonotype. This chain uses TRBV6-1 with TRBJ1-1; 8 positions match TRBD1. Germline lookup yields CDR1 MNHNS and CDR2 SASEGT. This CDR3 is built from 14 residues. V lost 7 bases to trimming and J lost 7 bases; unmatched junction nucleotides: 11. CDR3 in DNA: TGTGCCAGCAAAACGGGACAGGTGAAGGGTGAAGCTTTCTTT. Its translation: CASKTGQVKGEAFF.

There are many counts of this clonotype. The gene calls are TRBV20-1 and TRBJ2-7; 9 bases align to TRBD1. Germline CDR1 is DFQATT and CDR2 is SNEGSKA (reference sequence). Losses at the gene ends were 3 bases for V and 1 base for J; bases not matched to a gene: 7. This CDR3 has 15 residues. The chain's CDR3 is CSARPGQGRSYEQYF. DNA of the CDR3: TGCAGTGCTAGGCCGGGACAGGGCCGTTCCTACGAGCAGTACTTC.

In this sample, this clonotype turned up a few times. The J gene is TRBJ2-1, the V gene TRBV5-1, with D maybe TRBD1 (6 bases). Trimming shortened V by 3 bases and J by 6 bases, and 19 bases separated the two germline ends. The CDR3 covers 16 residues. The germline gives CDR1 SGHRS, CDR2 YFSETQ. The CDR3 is CASSSSDSVLFNEQFF. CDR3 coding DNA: TGCGCCAGCAGCTCTTCGGACAGTGTCCTATTCAATGAGCAGTTCTTC. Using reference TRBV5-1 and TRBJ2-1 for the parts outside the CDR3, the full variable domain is KAGVTQTPRYLIKTRGQQVTLSCSPISGHRSVSWYQQTPGQGLQFLFEYFSETQRNKGNFPGRFSGRQFSNSRSEMNVSTLELGDSALYLCASSSSDSVLFNEQFFGPGTRLTVL.

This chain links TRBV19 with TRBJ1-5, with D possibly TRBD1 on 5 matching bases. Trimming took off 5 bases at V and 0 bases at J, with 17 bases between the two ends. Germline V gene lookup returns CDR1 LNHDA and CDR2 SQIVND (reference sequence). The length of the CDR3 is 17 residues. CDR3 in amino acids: CASSLGVNGASNQPQHF. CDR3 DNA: TGTGCCAGTAGTTTGGGAGTAAATGGGGCTAGCAATCAGCCCCAGCATTTT.

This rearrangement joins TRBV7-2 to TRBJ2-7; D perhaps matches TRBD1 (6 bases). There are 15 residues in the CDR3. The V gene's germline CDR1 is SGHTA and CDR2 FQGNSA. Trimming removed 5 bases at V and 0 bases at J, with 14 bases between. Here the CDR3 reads CASSIQRGSSYEQYF. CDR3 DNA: TGTGCCAGCAGCATCCAAAGGGGGAGCTCCTACGAGCAGTACTTC. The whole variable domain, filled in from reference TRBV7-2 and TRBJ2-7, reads GAGVSQSPSNKVTEKGKDVELRCDPISGHTALYWYRQSLGQGLEFLIYFQGNSAPDKSGLPSDRFSAERTGGSVSTLTIQRTQQEDSAVYLCASSIQRGSSYEQYFGPGTRLTVT.